What follows are 11 T cell receptor beta chains derived from one specimen sequenced in a study of graft-versus-host responses after intestinal transplantation. These receptors' antigens are unknown. TCRdb keeps only in-frame clones here, not all; method: immunoSEQ multiplex PCR. The repertoire holds 80,000 to 90,000 clones, with roughly 90% as singletons. The sample here was unstimulated CD4+ T cells sorted from spleen or lymph node cells, taken before intestinal transplant. These receptors all come from a human donor who received an intestinal transplant.

This chain uses TRBV28 with TRBJ1-1, with D perhaps matching TRBD1 (5 bases). This CDR3 has 14 residues. V lost 1 base, J lost 6 bases, and 12 bases lay in between. Germline V gene sequence: CDR1 MDHEN, CDR2 SYDVKM. CDR3 sequence (DNA): TGTGCCAGCAGTTTATCGTGGGGGACGGCTGAAGCTTTCTTT. It yields the protein CASSLSWGTAEAFF.

The chain uses TRBV2 and TRBJ1-5; 7 nucleotides match TRBD1. The CDR3 extends over 18 amino acids. In germline, CDR1 is SNHLY, CDR2 FYNNEI. V dropped 4 bases and J dropped 0; count of bases not matched to a gene: 12. DNA of the CDR3: TGTGCCAGCAGTGTAAAGGGGGCGCGTAGGGATAGCAATCAGCCCCAGCATTTT. It codes for CASSVKGARRDSNQPQHF.

V usage is TRBV11-3 and J usage is TRBJ2-1; 10 nucleotides line up with TRBD2. The V segment lost 5 bases and the J segment 4 bases; nucleotides outside the gene matches: 5. The CDR3 has 15 residues. CDR1 and CDR2 (germline): SGHNT, YENEEA. The CDR3 region has the DNA TGTGCCAGCAGCCGAGGACTAGCGGAGTACAATGAGCAGTTCTTC. Translation: CASSRGLAEYNEQFF. The full variable domain, its missing parts supplied by reference TRBV11-3 and TRBJ2-1, is EAGVVQSPRYKIIEKKQPVAFWCNPISGHNTLYWYLQNLGQGPELLIRYENEEAVDDSQLPKDRFSAERLKGVDSTLKIQPAELGDSAVYLCASSRGLAEYNEQFFGPGTRLTVL.

This rearrangement joins TRBV6-1 to TRBJ2-1, with TRBD2 matching 7 bases. The CDR3 length is 14 residues. Per germline, CDR1 MNHNS and CDR2 SASEGT. V was pared by 7 bases and J by 8 bases, with 11 bases of the junction left unmatched. The CDR3 reads CASTIQRGSHEQFF. As DNA, the CDR3 is TGTGCCAGCACCATCCAGCGGGGTAGCCATGAGCAGTTCTTC.

CDR3 region: CAWSVRMPEAFF. CDR3 sequence (DNA): TGTGCCTGGAGTGTACGTATGCCTGAAGCTTTCTTT. The chain carries TRBV30 and TRBJ1-1; D is unclear. This CDR3 contains 12 residues. In germline, CDR1 is GTSNPN, CDR2 SVGIG (reference sequence). V was trimmed by 0 bases and J by 6 bases, leaving 8 bases between them.

The chain is built from TRBV18 and TRBJ2-2, with TRBD1 matching over 8 bases. This CDR3 spans 16 amino acids. CDR1 KGHSH and CDR2 LQKENI come from the germline V gene. Trimming cost V 6 bases and J 3 bases; bases outside gene matches: 9. CDR3 nucleotide sequence: TGTGCCAGCTCCCGATCCGGGACAGGTTACACCGGGGAGCTGTTTTTT. Protein: CASSRSGTGYTGELFF.

The CDR3 nucleotides read TGTGCCAGCAGCCTCCGGGACACCAACTACGCTAACTATGGCTACACCTTC. It translates to CASSLRDTNYANYGYTF. The chain employs TRBV7-2 and TRBJ1-2; tentative D call: TRBD1 (6 bases). Germline V CDR1 and CDR2: SGHTA, FQGNSA. Trimming pared 5 bases from V and 0 bases from J, leaving 19 bases between. This CDR3 spans 17 amino acids.

The genes are TRBV28 and TRBJ1-1, with D perhaps TRBD1 (6 bases). The length of the CDR3 is 14 residues. V lost 6 bases and J 2 bases, leaving 13 bases between the germline ends. CDR1 and CDR2 (germline): MDHEN, SYDVKM. The CDR3 coding sequence is TGTGCCAGCAGCACACAGGGAGGAAACACTGAAGCTTTCTTT. This codes for CASSTQGGNTEAFF.

This sequence joins TRBV11-2 and TRBJ2-5, with D perhaps matching TRBD1 (5 bases). The CDR3 length is 14 residues. The germline V and J ends were trimmed by 0 bases and 3 bases, with 8 bases remaining between them. Germline V gives CDR1 SGHAT, CDR2 FQNNGV. CDR3 sequence: CASSLDRQKETQYF. DNA of the CDR3: TGTGCCAGCAGCTTAGACCGACAGAAAGAGACCCAGTACTTC.

The rearrangement links TRBV23-1 to TRBJ1-6; 9 positions agree with TRBD1. TRBV23-1 is labeled an ORF, and its function is uncertain. The CDR3 is 17 amino acids. The junction had 10 bases not matched to a gene; V was cut back by 3 bases and J by 7 bases. This chain's CDR3 is CASSQQPGTGRNSPLHF. The DNA of the CDR3 is TGCGCCAGCAGTCAGCAACCCGGGACAGGGCGCAATTCACCCCTCCACTTT.

This chain uses TRBV10-3 with TRBJ2-1, with 9 bases fitting TRBD2. The CDR3 has 17 amino acids. From germline, CDR1 is ENHRY and CDR2 SYGVKD. Trimming cost V 3 bases and J 4 bases; bases outside gene matches: 10. CDR3 bases: TGTGCCATCAGTGAACACATAGCGGGAGCTTTGTACAATGAGCAGTTCTTC. The encoded protein is CAISEHIAGALYNEQFF.